The clone carrying this T cell receptor (beta chain) was observed a few times. In the original analysis: Amplification with reference gene primers provided the estimates of nucleated cell counts. Clones were read by immunoSEQ multiplex PCR, and TCRdb kept only the in-frame ones, dropping some. V and J calls and clone size are those listed in that table; D and trimming were worked out from the DNA. The table has roughly 96,000 clones, approximately 82% seen once. These data are taken from a study of blood T cell repertoires in COVID-19. On the study more broadly: Donors in the United States, Italy and Spain gave samples during acute or convalescent COVID-19. In each case, the material was cDNA or gDNA derived from T cells, B-cell-depleted T cells, or PBMCs.

With V trimmed by 4 bases and J by 3 bases, 3 bases remained unmatched. Germline-derived CDR1 and CDR2 are KGHSH and LQKENI. CDR3 length equals 13 residues. Material for sequencing was peripheral blood. The gene calls are TRBV18 and TRBJ2-7; 7 nucleotides line up with TRBD2. The TCR sequence derives from a man in his fifties or sixties with acute or convalescent COVID-19. The CDR3, as DNA: TGTGCCAGCTCACTAGGGACTAACTACGAGCAGTACGTC. It translates to CASSLGTNYEQYV.